This TCR beta chain was recorded in a study of cytomegalovirus exposure and HLA in healthy donors. Broader study findings: It was reportedly the case that the classifier diagnosed cytomegalovirus status with high specificity and sensitivity.

Profiled with immunoSEQ multiplex PCR; TCRdb holds only in-frame clones, not every one. Of around 300,000 clones listed, about 86% are singletons. The V gene's germline CDR1 is SGHVS and CDR2 FNYEAQ. Losses at the gene ends were 2 bases for V and 6 bases for J; bases not matched to a gene: 2. This CDR3 has 14 amino acids. With respect to this clone: What it recognizes is unknown. Other DNA sequences from this sample encode an identical CDR3 as well.

Material: PBMCs. The chain combines TRBV7-6 with TRBJ2-3, with TRBD2 identical over 10 bases. The clonotype was recovered from a woman aged 18-29 years in good health and CMV-seronegative. The CDR3, as DNA: TGTGCCAGCAGCTTAAGCGGGGGGGCTGATACGCAGTATTTT. Its translation is CASSLSGGADTQYF. Supplemented by reference TRBV7-6 and TRBJ2-3, the full variable domain reads GAGVSQSPRYKVTKRGQDVALRCDPISGHVSLYWYRQALGQGPEFLTYFNYEAQQDKSGLPNDRFSAERPEGSISTLTIQRTEQRDSAMYRCASSLSGGADTQYFGPGTRLTVL.